A selection of T cell receptor beta chains follows, all from one sample in a study of blood T cell repertoires in COVID-19. The data were produced by immunoSEQ multiplex PCR, yet TCRdb's version contains in-frame clones alone and is incomplete. The sample lists around 170,000 clones; around 67% were seen once. Sample: peripheral blood. These receptors all come from a woman of 80 years or more with acute or convalescent COVID-19. Each CDR3 is given with its conserved first and last residue. A D gene is named only where the DNA matches it firmly. A clone size is listed for some rows: how often the clone was seen (once, few, many), or a class if it is expanded.

>.|.|TRBJ2-1|TRBV28
CASSLSGAKHNEQFF
TGTGCCAGCAGCTTATCAGGGGCAAAGCACAATGAGCAGTTCTTC
>.|TRBD2|TRBJ2-2|TRBV10-3
CAISGASGSSNTGELFF
TGTGCCATCAGTGGCGCTAGCGGGAGTTCAAACACCGGGGAGCTGTTTTTT
>.|.|TRBJ2-2|TRBV28
CASRRTDTGELFF
TGTGCCAGCAGGAGGACAGACACCGGGGAGCTGTTTTTT
>.|.|TRBJ1-1|TRBV29-1
CSVEESRGTEAFF
TGCAGCGTTGAAGAAAGCAGGGGCACTGAAGCTTTCTTT
>.|.|TRBJ2-5|TRBV7-8
CASVIWQGKETQYF
TGTGCCAGCGTCATATGGCAGGGAAAAGAGACCCAGTACTTC
>once|TRBD2|TRBJ2-1|TRBV6-5
CASSYSGLDNEQFF
TGTGCCAGCAGTTACTCGGGACTAGACAATGAGCAGTTCTTC
>.|TRBD1|TRBJ1-6|TRBV6-6
CASSPGTGLTLHF
TGTGCCAGCAGTCCCGGGACAGGGTTAACCCTCCACTTT
>few|.|TRBJ2-1|TRBV29-1
CSTGHNEQFF
TGCAGCACTGGGCACAATGAGCAGTTCTTC
>.|TRBD1|TRBJ1-1|TRBV4-1
CASSQAPGGNTEAFF
TGCGCCAGCAGCCAAGCCCCAGGGGGGAACACTGAAGCTTTCTTT
>few|TRBD1|TRBJ2-2|TRBV9
CASSVDAGGTGELFF
TGTGCCAGCAGCGTAGACGCAGGGGGCACCGGGGAGCTGTTTTTT
>.|.|TRBJ2-3|TRBV6-2/TRBV6-3
CASSYTVADYTDTQYF
TGTGCCAGCAGTTACACGGTAGCGGACTACACAGATACGCAGTATTTT
>.|.|TRBJ1-2|TRBV27
CASTPLHGYDVGYTF
TGTGCCAGCACTCCCCTCCACGGGTACGATGTCGGCTACACCTTC
>.|TRBD1|TRBJ1-4|TRBV5-1
CASRPTGSDEKLFF
TGCGCCAGCAGACCGACAGGGAGTGATGAAAAACTGTTTTTT
>.|TRBD2|TRBJ2-1|TRBV28
CASSLIPLAGVGEQFF
TGTGCCAGCAGTTTAATCCCCCTAGCGGGAGTTGGTGAGCAGTTCTTC
>.|TRBD1|TRBJ2-3|TRBV30
CAWSRPGTGLTDTQYF
TGTGCCTGGAGTAGACCCGGGACAGGGCTTACAGATACGCAGTATTTT
>.|.|TRBJ1-1|TRBV5-6
CASSSNTGGNTEAFF
TGTGCCAGCAGCTCGAACACCGGGGGGAACACTGAAGCTTTCTTT
>.|TRBD2|TRBJ2-1|TRBV30
CAWSLGLAGVEQFF
TGTGCCTGGAGTCTCGGACTAGCGGGAGTTGAGCAGTTCTTC
>.|TRBD2|TRBJ2-2|TRBV5-1
CASSLGPSGVDTGELFF
TGCGCCAGCAGCTTGGGCCCTAGCGGAGTAGACACCGGGGAGCTGTTTTTT
>.|TRBD1|TRBJ1-2|TRBV29-1
CSVDWWSGDRAVNYGYTF
TGCAGCGTTGATTGGTGGTCGGGGGACAGGGCTGTAAACTATGGCTACACCTTC